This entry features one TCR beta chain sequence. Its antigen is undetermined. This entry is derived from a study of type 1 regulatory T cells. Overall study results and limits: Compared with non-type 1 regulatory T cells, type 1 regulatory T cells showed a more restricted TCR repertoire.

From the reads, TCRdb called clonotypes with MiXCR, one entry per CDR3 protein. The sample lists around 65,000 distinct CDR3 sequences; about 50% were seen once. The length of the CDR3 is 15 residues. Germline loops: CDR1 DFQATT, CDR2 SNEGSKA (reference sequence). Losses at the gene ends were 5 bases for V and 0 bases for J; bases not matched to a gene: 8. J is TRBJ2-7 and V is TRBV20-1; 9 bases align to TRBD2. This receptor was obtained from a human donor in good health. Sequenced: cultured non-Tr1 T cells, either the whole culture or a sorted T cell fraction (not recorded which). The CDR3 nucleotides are TGCAGTGCTGAAGAGGCGGGGGGGGCCTCCTACGAGCAGTACTTC. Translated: CSAEEAGGASYEQYF.